A selection of T cell receptor beta chains follows, all from one sample in a study of blood T cell repertoires in COVID-19. Measured with immunoSEQ multiplex PCR; TCRdb has only the in-frame clones, and not every one. The repertoire holds around 250,000 clones, with 75% to 90% as singletons. The sequencing input was peripheral blood. These receptors originate from a woman aged 40-49 years who had recovered from COVID-19. Both conserved end residues are part of each CDR3. D genes are given only for firm matches. A row's size may be missing; if present it is once, few, many or a size class.

cdr3_aa: CASSAGTSYGYTF; cdr3_nt: TGTGCCAGCAGCGCCGGGACATCTTATGGCTACACCTTC; d_call: .; v_call: TRBV6-2/TRBV6-3; j_call: TRBJ1-2; clone_size: few
cdr3_aa: CASSPSPSGYEQYF; cdr3_nt: TGTGCCAGCTCACCATCACCTAGCGGGTACGAGCAGTACTTC; d_call: TRBD2; v_call: TRBV18; j_call: TRBJ2-7; clone_size: .
cdr3_aa: CASSSNAGLDTQYF; cdr3_nt: TGTGCCAGCAGCTCCAATGCAGGGTTAGATACGCAGTATTTT; d_call: .; v_call: TRBV6-2/TRBV6-3; j_call: TRBJ2-3; clone_size: once
cdr3_aa: CAWTGSYEQYF; cdr3_nt: TGTGCCTGGACAGGCTCCTACGAGCAGTACTTC; d_call: .; v_call: TRBV30; j_call: TRBJ2-7; clone_size: once
cdr3_aa: CASSLDGTGTEAFF; cdr3_nt: TGTGCCAGCAGCTTAGACGGGACAGGGACTGAAGCTTTCTTT; d_call: TRBD1; v_call: TRBV7-2; j_call: TRBJ1-1; clone_size: .
cdr3_aa: CASSFSDTEAFF; cdr3_nt: TGTGCCAGCAGTTTCTCCGACACTGAAGCTTTCTTT; d_call: .; v_call: TRBV12-3/TRBV12-4; j_call: TRBJ1-1; clone_size: .
cdr3_aa: CASSFTGIPEGGYTF; cdr3_nt: TGTGCCAGCAGTTTTACCGGGATCCCGGAGGGAGGCTACACCTTC; d_call: .; v_call: TRBV27; j_call: TRBJ1-2; clone_size: few
cdr3_aa: CASSRQGADTQYF; cdr3_nt: TGTGCCAGCAGTCGACAGGGCGCAGATACGCAGTATTTT; d_call: TRBD1; v_call: TRBV2; j_call: TRBJ2-3; clone_size: .
cdr3_aa: CASSSRELSGNTIYF; cdr3_nt: TGTGCCAGCAGTTCTCGGGAGCTCTCTGGAAACACCATATATTTT; d_call: .; v_call: TRBV28; j_call: TRBJ1-3; clone_size: .
cdr3_aa: CASRYPSGASTDTQYF; cdr3_nt: TGTGCCAGCAGATACCCCAGCGGGGCAAGCACAGATACGCAGTATTTT; d_call: TRBD2; v_call: TRBV2; j_call: TRBJ2-3; clone_size: .
cdr3_aa: CASSMPWTGSSDTQYF; cdr3_nt: TGTGCCAGTAGTATGCCCTGGACAGGGTCGTCAGATACGCAGTATTTT; d_call: TRBD1; v_call: TRBV19; j_call: TRBJ2-3; clone_size: .
cdr3_aa: CASIRFGYGYTF; cdr3_nt: TGTGCCAGCATCCGGTTTGGCTATGGCTACACCTTC; d_call: .; v_call: TRBV2; j_call: TRBJ1-2; clone_size: .
cdr3_aa: CASSSGGLAEMQFF; cdr3_nt: TGTGCCAGCAGCTCCGGAGGACTAGCGGAGATGCAGTTCTTC; d_call: TRBD2; v_call: TRBV7-9; j_call: TRBJ2-1; clone_size: .
cdr3_aa: CASSRPGKEQFF; cdr3_nt: TGTGCCAGCAGCCGGCCGGGGAAGGAGCAGTTCTTC; d_call: .; v_call: TRBV7-2; j_call: TRBJ2-1; clone_size: .
cdr3_aa: CSGRRQNTEAFF; cdr3_nt: TGCAGCGGTCGGCGACAGAACACTGAAGCTTTCTTT; d_call: .; v_call: TRBV29-1; j_call: TRBJ1-1; clone_size: .
cdr3_aa: CASSLGLGGTDTQYF; cdr3_nt: TGCGCCAGCAGCTTGGGTTTAGGGGGCACAGATACGCAGTATTTT; d_call: .; v_call: TRBV5-1; j_call: TRBJ2-3; clone_size: .
cdr3_aa: CASSPTGQISYEQYF; cdr3_nt: TGTGCCAGTAGTCCGACGGGACAGATATCCTACGAGCAGTACTTC; d_call: TRBD1; v_call: TRBV19; j_call: TRBJ2-7; clone_size: .
cdr3_aa: CANHRAGNYGYTF; cdr3_nt: TGTGCCAACCATCGCGCAGGGAACTATGGCTACACCTTC; d_call: .; v_call: TRBV12-3/TRBV12-4; j_call: TRBJ1-2; clone_size: .
cdr3_aa: CASSRSANYGYTF; cdr3_nt: TGTGCCAGCAGTCGGTCGGCTAACTATGGCTACACCTTC; d_call: .; v_call: TRBV12-3/TRBV12-4; j_call: TRBJ1-2; clone_size: .
cdr3_aa: CSARGGLEDTQYF; cdr3_nt: TGCAGCGCAAGGGGAGGGCTCGAAGATACGCAGTATTTT; d_call: TRBD2; v_call: TRBV29-1; j_call: TRBJ2-3; clone_size: .
cdr3_aa: CAWNRGVLGETQYF; cdr3_nt: TGTGCCTGGAATCGGGGGGTCCTAGGAGAGACCCAGTACTTC; d_call: TRBD2; v_call: TRBV30; j_call: TRBJ2-5; clone_size: .
cdr3_aa: CASSIGRDRTPYGYTF; cdr3_nt: TGCGCCAGCAGCATCGGGCGGGACAGGACCCCCTATGGCTACACCTTC; d_call: TRBD1; v_call: TRBV5-1; j_call: TRBJ1-2; clone_size: .
cdr3_aa: CASSLGGLQTQYF; cdr3_nt: TGCGCCAGCAGCTTGGGAGGGTTGCAGACCCAGTACTTC; d_call: .; v_call: TRBV5-1; j_call: TRBJ2-5; clone_size: .
cdr3_aa: CASSNPGQRSMGYTF; cdr3_nt: TGCGCCAGCAGCAACCCGGGACAGCGTTCTATGGGCTACACCTTC; d_call: TRBD1; v_call: TRBV5-1; j_call: TRBJ1-2; clone_size: .
cdr3_aa: CASSLRQNSNTIYF; cdr3_nt: TGTGCCAGCAGCTTAAGACAGAATTCTAACACCATATATTTT; d_call: .; v_call: TRBV7-8; j_call: TRBJ1-3; clone_size: .
cdr3_aa: CASSRERDPLWDTIYF; cdr3_nt: TGTGCCAGCAGCCGAGAGCGGGATCCCCTTTGGGACACCATATATTTT; d_call: .; v_call: TRBV3-1/TRBV3-2; j_call: TRBJ1-3; clone_size: once
cdr3_aa: CASSSDYRANQPQHF; cdr3_nt: TGTGCCAGCAGCTCAGATTACAGGGCGAATCAGCCCCAGCATTTT; d_call: .; v_call: TRBV9; j_call: TRBJ1-5; clone_size: .
cdr3_aa: CASSLANGGNSPLHF; cdr3_nt: TGCGCCAGCAGCTTGGCCAACGGGGGAAATTCACCCCTCCACTTT; d_call: .; v_call: TRBV5-1; j_call: TRBJ1-6; clone_size: .
cdr3_aa: CASSLIGQGEGGYTF; cdr3_nt: TGTGCCAGCAGCTTAATAGGACAGGGAGAGGGTGGCTACACCTTC; d_call: TRBD1; v_call: TRBV7-6; j_call: TRBJ1-2; clone_size: once
cdr3_aa: CASSQPEKGRPQHF; cdr3_nt: TGTGCCAGCAGTCAACCTGAAAAGGGGCGGCCCCAGCATTTT; d_call: .; v_call: TRBV28; j_call: TRBJ1-5; clone_size: .
cdr3_aa: CASSFLRDISEQYF; cdr3_nt: TGTGCCAGCAGCTTCCTCCGGGACATCAGCGAGCAGTACTTC; d_call: .; v_call: TRBV11-2; j_call: TRBJ2-7; clone_size: few
cdr3_aa: CASSKNKISYNEQFF; cdr3_nt: TGTGCCAGTAGTAAAAACAAAATTTCCTACAATGAGCAGTTCTTC; d_call: .; v_call: TRBV19; j_call: TRBJ2-1; clone_size: .
cdr3_aa: CASRKGLAGVGETQYF; cdr3_nt: TGTGCCAGCAGGAAGGGACTAGCGGGAGTGGGTGAGACCCAGTACTTC; d_call: TRBD2; v_call: TRBV13; j_call: TRBJ2-5; clone_size: .
cdr3_aa: CAISESTGNTGELFF; cdr3_nt: TGTGCCATCAGTGAGTCGACTGGTAACACCGGGGAGCTGTTTTTT; d_call: .; v_call: TRBV10-3; j_call: TRBJ2-2; clone_size: .
cdr3_aa: CASSQDLAGGRGETQYF; cdr3_nt: TGTGCCAGCAGCCAAGATCTTGCGGGGGGGCGTGGGGAGACCCAGTACTTC; d_call: TRBD2; v_call: TRBV3-1/TRBV3-2; j_call: TRBJ2-5; clone_size: .
cdr3_aa: CASSLLDQTDTQYF; cdr3_nt: TGTGCCAGCAGCTTACTAGACCAGACAGATACGCAGTATTTT; d_call: .; v_call: TRBV5-4; j_call: TRBJ2-3; clone_size: .